Listed below are T cell receptor beta chains from one sample, sequenced in a study of T cell repertoires in cytomegalovirus infection. TCRdb used MiXCR to reprocess the reads, holding one entry per CDR3 protein. The profile shows more than 400,000 distinct CDR3 sequences, roughly 29% of them singletons. The specimen was PBMCs. These receptors were taken from a human donor in good health (CMV status not recorded). Some clones in this sample may be carry-over from other donors' samples. Both conserved end residues are part of each CDR3. A D gene is named only where the DNA matches it firmly. Clone sizes are given selectively: once, few, many, or a class where the clone is expanded.

TGTGCCACCCGACCCTCATACCTAGTTCCCGGGGAGCTGTTTTTT	CATRPSYLVPGELFF	many	.	TRBV6-1	TRBJ2-2
TGTGCCAGCAGCCCTTACAGGGGAAGCACTGAAGCTTTCTTT	CASSPYRGSTEAFF	few	TRBD1	TRBV11-3	TRBJ1-1
TGTGCCAGCAGCCGCGGGCGGACTAGCGGGCAAGAGACCCAGTACTTC	CASSRGRTSGQETQYF	.	TRBD2	TRBV11-2	TRBJ2-5
TGTGCCAGCAGCTTGAGTTTAGGTTCCTACAATGAGCAGTTCTTC	CASSLSLGSYNEQFF	.	.	TRBV5-4	TRBJ2-1
TGTGCCAGCACCAGCGGTCCTAGCACAGATACGCAGTATTTT	CASTSGPSTDTQYF	.	.	TRBV6-5	TRBJ2-3
TGTGCCAGCAGCTTAGGCAGGAGAAGCCTGAACACTGAAGCTTTCTTT	CASSLGRRSLNTEAFF	.	.	TRBV7-8	TRBJ1-1
TGTGCCAGCAGCCCGGGGGGGGGGGGCCCAAATCAGCCCCAGCATTTT	CASSPGGGGPNQPQHF	.	.	TRBV7-2	TRBJ1-5
TGTGCCACCAGTGATAACGGCAGCACAGATACGCAGTATTTT	CATSDNGSTDTQYF	.	.	TRBV24-1	TRBJ2-3
TGTGCCAGCAGTTACGCAAACAGGGGAGATAATGGCTACACCTTC	CASSYANRGDNGYTF	few	TRBD1	TRBV6-2/TRBV6-3	TRBJ1-2
TGTGCCAGCTCGACAGGGTCGAACACTGAAGCTTTCTTT	CASSTGSNTEAFF	many	TRBD1	TRBV7-2	TRBJ1-1
TGCAGTGCTAGAGATCGTCGGGGGAGCGCAGATACGCAGTATTTT	CSARDRRGSADTQYF	many	.	TRBV20-1	TRBJ2-3
TGTGCCAGCAGTGAGACGGGACTACCAACCTCCGCCAAAAACATTCAGTACTTC	CASSETGLPTSAKNIQYF	.	TRBD2	TRBV12-3/TRBV12-4	TRBJ2-4
TGCGCCAGCTCCGGGAGCCTCCAAGAGACCCAGTACTTC	CASSGSLQETQYF	.	.	TRBV5-1	TRBJ2-5
TGTGCCAGCAGCTTGCCCGGGCTATCCGGTCGAAAACTGTTTTTT	CASSLPGLSGRKLFF	once	.	TRBV5-5	TRBJ1-4
TGTGCCAGCAGTTTAGACTCCGAGCAGTACTTC	CASSLDSEQYF	.	.	TRBV7-2	TRBJ2-7
TGTGCCAGCAGTTCTCAGGCAGGGTACAATGAGCAGTTCTTC	CASSSQAGYNEQFF	.	.	TRBV6-2/TRBV6-3	TRBJ2-1
TGTGCCAGCAGCAGAACCTTAAGCGGGTACCACAATGAGCAGTTCTTC	CASSRTLSGYHNEQFF	.	.	TRBV11-2	TRBJ2-1
TGTGCCAGCAGCTGGGGAGAAAACTATGGCTACACCTTC	CASSWGENYGYTF	many	.	TRBV12-3/TRBV12-4	TRBJ1-2
TGTGCCAGCAGGACTGCTAACACCGGGGAGCTGTTTTTT	CASRTANTGELFF	.	.	TRBV7-9	TRBJ2-2
TGTGCCAGCAGCTTAGCTCTGGATAGCTTGGATGAGCAGTTCTTC	CASSLALDSLDEQFF	.	.	TRBV7-2	TRBJ2-1
TGCAGCGTTGAAGAAGGCAGGGAACTAAAGACCCAGTACTTC	CSVEEGRELKTQYF	few	.	TRBV29-1	TRBJ2-5
TGTGCCAGCAGCTTAGGGTCGGAAGCGCTCAATCAGCCCCAGCATTTT	CASSLGSEALNQPQHF	.	.	TRBV7-9	TRBJ1-5
TGTGCCAGCAGCCAATTAGGAGGCACCGGGGAGCTGTTTTTT	CASSQLGGTGELFF	.	.	TRBV6-5	TRBJ2-2
TGCGCCAGCAGCAGGACAGGGCAGAACACTGAAGCTTTCTTT	CASSRTGQNTEAFF	few	TRBD1	TRBV5-1	TRBJ1-1
TGTGCCAGTAGTATAGGAGGGGGCGGGGAGCTGTTTTTT	CASSIGGGGELFF	once	.	TRBV19	TRBJ2-2
TGTGCCAGCAACAAGGCGGTAGGAGAAAAACTGTTTTTT	CASNKAVGEKLFF	.	.	TRBV9	TRBJ1-4
TGTGCCAGCAGCTTAAATGGCGGGAGAGATGAGACCCAGTACTTC	CASSLNGGRDETQYF	many	TRBD2	TRBV7-4	TRBJ2-5
TGTGCCAGCAGAGTCGCAACAGGCTATGGCTACACCTTC	CASRVATGYGYTF	.	.	TRBV5-4	TRBJ1-2
TGTGCCAGCAGCTCCGGACTAGACCCGAAGGGGAACATCCAAGAGACCCAGTACTTC	CASSSGLDPKGNIQETQYF	few	TRBD2	TRBV7-6	TRBJ2-5
TGTGCCAGCAGGGAGGCACTAGGGATTGGTCTTGGCTACACCTTC	CASREALGIGLGYTF	.	.	TRBV7-2	TRBJ1-2